The 2 T cell receptor beta chains in this list originate from one sample, sequenced in a study of a mutant IDH1 vaccine in newly diagnosed glioma. Using immunoSEQ multiplex PCR, the repertoire was profiled, and TCRdb retains in-frame clones only, with some absent. This table has around 92,000 clones, approximately 90% appearing once. Described time point: baseline, week 1 (first vaccination visit). The treatment here: pre-vaccination baseline after standard-of-care therapy. The sequenced sample was PBMCs, obtained from a glioma patient treated with radiotherapy, temozolomide or both. These receptors were taken from a woman between 45 and 65 years old with glioma.

The gene calls are TRBV7-9 and TRBJ1-4, with 7 bases that match TRBD1. There are 16 residues in the CDR3. J lost 5 bases, V lost 0 bases, and 6 bases had no gene match. Looked up from germline, CDR1 is SEHNR and CDR2 is FQNEAQ (reference sequence). The CDR3 bases are TGTGCCAGCAGCTTAGCGTTAGGGGGCGGGAATGAAAAACTGTTTTTT. It codes for CASSLALGGGNEKLFF.

The chain uses TRBV9 and TRBJ1-4; 7 bases agree with TRBD1. The CDR3 consists of 13 residues. The germline V gene encodes CDR1 SGDLS and CDR2 YYNGEE. The V segment lost 4 bases and the J segment 9 bases; nucleotides outside the gene matches: 6. This CDR3 is CASSPRQGQKLFF. CDR3 coding DNA: TGTGCCAGCAGCCCCCGACAGGGACAAAAACTGTTTTTT.